These T cell receptor beta chains were read from a single sample in a study of T cells after yellow fever vaccination. TCRdb reprocessed the 5' RACE reads via MiXCR and lists one record per CDR3 protein. The profile shows tens of thousands of distinct CDR3 sequences, approximately 8% of them singletons. The source was CD8+ T cells sorted from PBMCs, collected on the day of the yellow fever booster vaccination. The receptors were sampled from a man aged 25-45 years who received the YFV17D yellow fever vaccine. The CDR3 runs from the conserved cysteine through the conserved F or W.

j_call	v_call	cdr3_aa
TRBJ1-2	TRBV27	CASGTPKRANYGYTF
TRBJ1-2	TRBV13	CASSTTWPGLGYTF
TRBJ2-3	TRBV18	CASSLGAVFGGNTDTQYF
TRBJ1-1	TRBV7-6	CASSPGTGTEAFF
TRBJ1-5	TRBV6-1	CASREGAGQPQHF
TRBJ2-1	TRBV5-1	CASSPWGAVDNEQFF
TRBJ2-3	TRBV5-5	CASSYRSGLYAPDTQYF
TRBJ2-7	TRBV20-1	CSARGFIYEQYF
TRBJ2-4	TRBV11-2	CASSTRESDKNIQYF
TRBJ2-7	TRBV20-1	CSARERETYEQYF
TRBJ1-1	TRBV5-1	CASSLWLGQDTEAFF
TRBJ2-1	TRBV4-3	CASSQDRRDLSYNEQFF
TRBJ2-3	TRBV5-4	CASSRALAEQADTQYF
TRBJ2-5	TRBV20-1	CSALMEGPEETQYF
TRBJ2-7	TRBV14	CASSQGRPRTISYEQYF
TRBJ2-5	TRBV6-2/TRBV6-3	CASRPAGVEETQYF
TRBJ2-2	TRBV15	CATSRENTGELFF
TRBJ2-5	TRBV5-4	CASSWGGETQYF
TRBJ2-1	TRBV30	CAWAWTAYNEQFF
TRBJ1-5	TRBV20-1	CSARSSTGAIGPQHF
TRBJ2-1	TRBV7-8	CASSLVAHMSSYNEQFF
TRBJ2-1	TRBV9	CASSTSGTPYNEQFF
TRBJ2-7	TRBV30	CAWMGQDSSYEQYF
TRBJ2-5	TRBV12-3/TRBV12-4	CASSFRGLETQYF
TRBJ2-3	TRBV6-2/TRBV6-3	CASSYLAGEGTDTQYF
TRBJ2-2	TRBV6-6	CASGTGVVGELFF
TRBJ2-1	TRBV27	CASRKGYDEQFF
TRBJ2-4	TRBV6-1	CASKGGAGGIQYF
TRBJ2-7	TRBV4-2	CASSQGLAGVNEQYF
TRBJ1-2	TRBV6-1	CASRDSWGYTF
TRBJ2-5	TRBV6-5	CASMLLDGQETQYF
TRBJ2-3	TRBV3-1	CASSQDPPDTQYF
TRBJ2-3	TRBV28	CAISFTDTQYF
TRBJ2-7	TRBV19	CASSMSGRVYEQYF
TRBJ2-7	TRBV29-1	CSAGSGRGSYEQYF
TRBJ2-7	TRBV20-1	CSAREGLYEQYF
TRBJ2-7	TRBV7-2	CASSLGLAGQPYEQYF
TRBJ2-1	TRBV27	CASSPGTVEVYFF
TRBJ2-3	TRBV9	CASSANPGNTDTQYF
TRBJ1-2	TRBV6-1	CAITEGSGYTF
TRBJ2-5	TRBV5-1	CASSQIGTGGQETQYF
TRBJ2-7	TRBV7-3	CASSESGSSYEQYF
TRBJ2-1	TRBV5-5	CASTRDPLGYNEQFF
TRBJ1-1	TRBV20-1	CSGDRGSEAFF
TRBJ2-1	TRBV7-9	CASSAPGTETGDEQFF
TRBJ2-5	TRBV27	CASSYNPGQGRETQYF
TRBJ2-1	TRBV15	CATSRDRGGANNEQFF
TRBJ2-2	TRBV6-5	CASTNTGELFF
TRBJ2-2	TRBV7-2	CASSLVGPSGELFF
TRBJ1-1	TRBV7-8	CASSLTGYTEAFF
TRBJ2-7	TRBV20-1	CSASAQGTYEQYF
TRBJ2-1	TRBV25-1	CASSGPPGVEQFF
TRBJ2-7	TRBV9	CASSVSLGMNYEQYF
TRBJ2-1	TRBV4-3	CASSQEWISYNEQFF
TRBJ2-7	TRBV6-2/TRBV6-3	CASSYSLTDRNSYEQYF
TRBJ2-3	TRBV4-3	CASSPGLARSTDTQYF